The 22 T cell receptor beta chains reported below all come from one sample, sequenced in a study of CD8+ T cells in alopecia areata. TCR sequencing used cDNA made by reverse transcription of extracted RNA. Repertoires were generated with immunoSEQ multiplex PCR, while TCRdb's copy carries only in-frame clones and drops some. The table shows 110,000 to 150,000 clones, with roughly 53% occurring only once. The material was CD4+ T cells sorted from blood, obtained at week 0. The receptors shown here come from a human donor with alopecia areata.

The chain is built from TRBV30 and TRBJ1-6; possible D gene TRBD1, 5 bases. Germline assignment: CDR1 GTSNPN and CDR2 SVGIG (reference sequence). The CDR3 consists of 13 residues. The V gene lost 8 bases and the J gene lost 7 bases, with 15 bases spanning the gap. Written as DNA, the CDR3 is TGTGCCCACAGAGGGGTTGGAAATTCACCCCTCCACTTT. Residues: CAHRGVGNSPLHF.

The chain uses TRBV29-1 and TRBJ2-3; TRBD1 is a possible D gene (6 bases). The length of the CDR3 is 12 residues. Trimming left V 4 bases short and J 6 bases short, with 11 bases between. Germline assignment: CDR1 SQVTM and CDR2 ANQGSEA. CDR3: CSVGQDGDTQYF. The CDR3 DNA sequence: TGCAGCGTTGGACAGGACGGCGATACGCAGTATTTT.

This clone was seen just once. This sequence joins TRBV5-1 and TRBJ2-5; no clear D. V was shortened by 2 bases and J by 5 bases, with 4 bases between the two germline ends. Germline values: CDR1 SGHRS, CDR2 YFSETQ. This CDR3 comprises 11 residues. The CDR3 loop is CASSFYETQYF. In DNA form, the CDR3 reads TGCGCCAGCAGCTTTTACGAGACCCAGTACTTC.

This chain connects TRBV29-1 to TRBJ1-2; no clear D gene. The CDR3 has 10 amino acids. The germline V gene encodes CDR1 SQVTM and CDR2 ANQGSEA. Between the trimmed V and J ends, which lost 7 bases and 9 bases, there was a span of 12 bases. Here the CDR3 DNA reads TGCAGCGCGTTAAACTCTCGCTACACCTTC. Encoded protein: CSALNSRYTF.

This chain links TRBV25-1 with TRBJ1-5; D is unresolved. Between the trimmed V and J ends, which lost 5 bases and 1 base, there was a span of 9 bases. Germline CDR1 reads MGHDK; CDR2 reads SYGVNS. The CDR3 is 14 residues long. For the CDR3, the DNA is TGTGCCAGCAGTTTTGATGGGAGCAATCAGCCCCAGCATTTT. Translating gives CASSFDGSNQPQHF. Together with reference TRBV25-1 and TRBJ1-5, the CDR3 gives the full variable domain: EADIYQTPRYLVIGTGKKITLECSQTMGHDKMYWYQQDPGMELHLIHYSYGVNSTEKGDLSSESTVSRIRTEHFPLTLESARPSHTSQYLCASSFDGSNQPQHFGDGTRLSIL.

J is TRBJ2-7 and V is TRBV27; 8 nucleotides align to TRBD1. V trimming: 4 bases; J trimming: 3 bases; junction bases outside the gene matches: 5. This CDR3 spans 14 amino acids. Germline V gives CDR1 MNHEY, CDR2 SMNVEV (reference sequence). In DNA form, the CDR3 reads TGTGCCAGCAGTTCAAGACAGGGGAACTACGAGCAGTACTTC. Translation gives CASSSRQGNYEQYF.

The V gene is TRBV25-1, the J gene TRBJ1-6; TRBD1 matches 7 bases. CDR3 size: 15 residues. CDR1 and CDR2 from the germline V gene are MGHDK and SYGVNS. The V segment lost 6 bases and the J segment 7 bases; nucleotides outside the gene matches: 9. The CDR3: CASRGQSSGNSPLHF. For the CDR3, the DNA is TGTGCCAGCAGGGGACAGTCGAGCGGGAATTCACCCCTCCACTTT. Full variable domain (rest looked up from reference TRBV25-1 and TRBJ1-6): EADIYQTPRYLVIGTGKKITLECSQTMGHDKMYWYQQDPGMELHLIHYSYGVNSTEKGDLSSESTVSRIRTEHFPLTLESARPSHTSQYLCASRGQSSGNSPLHFGNGTRLTVT.

V usage is TRBV7-9 and J usage is TRBJ2-2, with unresolved D. The CDR3 contains 14 residues. Germline values: CDR1 SEHNR, CDR2 FQNEAQ (reference sequence). V lost 1 base and J 4 bases, leaving 7 bases between the germline ends. The CDR3: CASSLGQTTGELFF. CDR3 sequence (DNA): TGTGCCAGCAGCTTAGGGCAGACCACCGGGGAGCTGTTTTTT.

This clone was picked up a small number of times. The chain uses TRBV28 and TRBJ2-3; TRBD1 or TRBD2 may be the D gene (5 bases each). Germline values: CDR1 MDHEN, CDR2 SYDVKM. With 3 bases removed from V and 4 bases from J, the gap between germline ends came to 8 bases. The CDR3 is 13 amino acids. The CDR3 DNA reads TGTGCCAGCAGTTTTCGGGACGCAGATACGCAGTATTTT. As protein: CASSFRDADTQYF.

The chain is built from TRBV7-2 and TRBJ2-7; D call uncertain. This CDR3 has 15 residues. Germline V gives CDR1 SGHTA, CDR2 FQGNSA. The germline V and J ends were trimmed by 5 bases and 2 bases, with 16 bases remaining between them. The DNA of the CDR3 is TGTGCCAGCAGCCACGGGTCGATCAGGACCTACGAGCAGTACTTC. Amino acids: CASSHGSIRTYEQYF.

This chain uses TRBV13 with TRBJ2-3; 8 bases are shared with TRBD2. The length of the CDR3 is 12 residues. Per the germline V gene, CDR1 is PRHDT and CDR2 is FYEKMQ (reference sequence). With V trimmed by 5 bases and J by 6 bases, 1 base remained unmatched. In nucleotides, the CDR3 is TGTGCCAGCAGCGGCGGGGGGGATACGCAGTATTTT. This encodes CASSGGGDTQYF.

The rearrangement uses TRBV5-4 and TRBJ1-1; D not resolved. The V end was cut by 0 bases, the J end by 8 bases, with 11 bases between. The CDR3 extends over 13 amino acids. Germline V gene lookup returns CDR1 SGHNT and CDR2 YYREEE (reference sequence). CDR3 sequence: CASSLDYYSEAFF. The DNA of the CDR3 is TGTGCCAGCAGCTTGGATTACTACTCAGAAGCTTTCTTT. The full variable domain, rest sourced from reference TRBV5-4 and TRBJ1-1, is ETGVTQSPTHLIKTRGQQVTLRCSSQSGHNTVSWYQQALGQGPQFIFQYYREEENGRGNFPPRFSGLQFPNYSSELNVNALELDDSALYLCASSLDYYSEAFFGQGTRLTVV.

V gene TRBV27 combines with J gene TRBJ2-6, with D possibly being TRBD1 (5 bases). V shed 5 bases and J shed 0 bases, with 11 bases lying between them. The CDR3 is 16 residues long. Germline V CDR1 and CDR2: MNHEY, SMNVEV (reference sequence). The CDR3, as DNA: TGTGCCAGCAGTCCGCACAGGAACTCTGGGGCCAACGTCCTGACTTTC. Residues: CASSPHRNSGANVLTF.

The chain is built from TRBV2 and TRBJ2-2, with no clear D. V lost 1 base to trimming and J lost 0 bases, with 6 bases between them. The germline CDR1 and CDR2 sequences are SNHLY and FYNNEI. The CDR3 spans 15 residues. The CDR3 nucleotides read TGTGCCAGCAGTGAAGGAAGAGCGAACACCGGGGAGCTGTTTTTT. Translated: CASSEGRANTGELFF.

The chain carries TRBV25-1 and TRBJ2-7, with a tentative D call TRBD2 (5 bases). The CDR3 is made up of 12 amino acids. The V end was cut by 8 bases, the J end by 7 bases, with 15 bases between. Germline V CDR1 and CDR2: MGHDK, SYGVNS. The CDR3 DNA reads as TGTGCCAGCGACATGGACTTGGGAGAGCAGTACTTC. This translates into CASDMDLGEQYF.

This clone was counted a few times. The chain uses TRBV29-1 and TRBJ2-5, with TRBD2 matching over 12 bases. The CDR3 runs 15 residues. Germline lookup yields CDR1 SQVTM and CDR2 ANQGSEA. V was pared by 4 bases and J by 6 bases, with 9 bases of the junction left unmatched. The DNA of the CDR3 is TGCAGCGTTGCCCCACTAGCGGGGGGTCAGCAGACCCAGTACTTC. Its protein is CSVAPLAGGQQTQYF. Full variable domain (missing parts from reference TRBV29-1 and TRBJ2-5): SAVISQKPSRDICQRGTSLTIQCQVDSQVTMMFWYRQQPGQSLTLIATANQGSEATYESGFVIDKFPISRPNLTFSTLTVSNMSPEDSSIYLCSVAPLAGGQQTQYFGPGTRLLVL.

The DNA for the CDR3 is TGCGCCAGCAGTCAAGAGAGACCGAGAGCCTACGAGCAGTACTTC. This sequence encodes CASSQERPRAYEQYF. The chain employs TRBV23-1 and TRBJ2-7; D remains unclear. TRBV23-1 is an ORF, with its function uncertain. The CDR3 extends over 15 amino acids. Trimming removed 2 bases from V and 2 bases from J, with 13 bases in between.

The CDR3 DNA sequence: TGTGCCAGCAGTTACTCGAGCGGGGTATACAATGAGCAGTTCTTC. Its translation: CASSYSSGVYNEQFF. This chain links TRBV6-5 with TRBJ2-1, with 7 bases fitting TRBD2. V dropped 0 bases and J dropped 4; count of bases not matched to a gene: 3. The CDR3 spans 15 residues. Germline CDR1 MNHEY, CDR2 SVGAGI.

A few counts support this clone. The chain employs TRBV11-2 and TRBJ1-3, with TRBD1 matching 8 bases. The CDR3 contains 16 residues. Losses at the gene ends were 3 bases for V and 2 bases for J; bases not matched to a gene: 6. The germline gives CDR1 SGHAT, CDR2 FQNNGV. The chain's CDR3 is CASSLSIQGAGNTIYF. The DNA for the CDR3 is TGTGCCAGCAGCTTGTCAATACAGGGGGCTGGAAACACCATATATTTT. Complete variable domain (other parts from reference TRBV11-2 and TRBJ1-3): EAGVAQSPRYKIIEKRQSVAFWCNPISGHATLYWYQQILGQGPKLLIQFQNNGVVDDSQLPKDRFSAERLKGVDSTLKIQPAKLEDSAVYLCASSLSIQGAGNTIYFGEGSWLTVV.

This clone was recorded once. The V gene is TRBV25-1, the J gene TRBJ2-1, with D perhaps TRBD2 (7 bases). This CDR3 is built from 16 residues. The ends were cut back, 1 base at V and 7 bases at J, with 17 bases in the middle. From germline, CDR1 is MGHDK and CDR2 SYGVNS. As DNA, the CDR3 is TGTGCCAGCAGTGAATCAGTGGGGGGGCCGGGTAATGAGCAGTTCTTC. Amino acid sequence: CASSESVGGPGNEQFF.

Concerning this clone: The same CDR3 arises from other DNA sequences in this sample as well. The V gene is TRBV5-1, the J gene TRBJ2-7, with D unclear. Trimming left V 3 bases short and J 0 bases short, with 1 base between. Germline V gene data show CDR1 as SGHRS and CDR2 as YFSETQ. CDR3 length: 11 amino acids. The CDR3 DNA reads as TGCGCCAGCAGCTCCTCCTACGAGCAGTACTTC. This gives the protein CASSSSYEQYF. The entire variable domain, with the rest obtained from reference TRBV5-1 and TRBJ2-7, is as follows: KAGVTQTPRYLIKTRGQQVTLSCSPISGHRSVSWYQQTPGQGLQFLFEYFSETQRNKGNFPGRFSGRQFSNSRSEMNVSTLELGDSALYLCASSSSYEQYFGPGTRLTVT.

This chain uses TRBV5-1 with TRBJ2-3, with 7 bases lining up with TRBD1. CDR1 and CDR2 (germline): SGHRS, YFSETQ. The ends lost 4 bases at V and 2 bases at J; junction bases unmatched: 7. The CDR3 has 15 residues. This CDR3 is CASSRRDSLTDTQYF. DNA of the CDR3: TGCGCCAGCAGCCGCCGGGACAGCCTCACAGATACGCAGTATTTT.